The 25 T cell receptor beta chains below were found in one sample sequenced in a study of blood T cell repertoires in COVID-19. The table came from immunoSEQ multiplex PCR; TCRdb's copy has only in-frame clones and leaves some out. The data contain some 260,000 clones, approximately 88% of them singletons. The material sequenced was peripheral blood. These receptors were obtained from a woman in her sixties or seventies with COVID-19, enrolled during active disease.

The V and J genes are TRBV6-1 and TRBJ2-2, with D unclear. CDR3 length: 13 amino acids. Germline V gene sequence: CDR1 MNHNS, CDR2 SASEGT. Trimming took off 1 base at V and 10 bases at J, with 10 bases between the two ends. The CDR3 here is CASSEVLGAELFF. For the CDR3, the DNA is TGTGCCAGCAGTGAAGTTCTAGGAGCGGAGCTGTTTTTT.

The CDR3: CASSVAAGVNNEQFF. The CDR3, as DNA: TGTGCCAGCAGCGTAGCAGCGGGAGTAAACAATGAGCAGTTCTTC. This sequence joins TRBV9 and TRBJ2-1, with TRBD2 identical over 8 bases. Losses at the gene ends were 0 bases for V and 5 bases for J; bases not matched to a gene: 4. The CDR3 totals 15 residues. Germline CDR1 SGDLS, CDR2 YYNGEE.

For this clone: At one end the junction does not follow the germline gene, possibly because of a read error. V is TRBV7-9 and J is TRBJ2-1, with 10 bases that match TRBD2. Germline assignment: CDR1 SEHNR and CDR2 FQNEAQ (reference sequence). The CDR3 is made up of 12 amino acids. The CDR3 spells CASSLGTSGLIF. Here the CDR3 DNA reads TGTGCCAGCAGCTTAGGGACTAGCGGCTTGATCTTC.

This rearrangement joins TRBV6-4 to TRBJ2-1, with D maybe TRBD1 (6 bases). CDR1 is MRHNA, CDR2 SNTAGT, per germline. V was clipped by 4 bases and J by 2 bases, with 12 bases between them. This CDR3 has 15 residues. The CDR3 protein is CASSVGGGPYNEQFF. CDR3 sequence (DNA): TGTGCCAGCAGTGTTGGGGGCGGCCCCTACAATGAGCAGTTCTTC.

This clone was seen a few times. Other DNA sequences in the same sample also yield this CDR3. J is TRBJ1-4 and V is TRBV18; 7 nucleotides align to TRBD1. J lost 0 bases, V lost 4 bases, and 2 bases had no gene match. The germline V gene encodes CDR1 KGHSH and CDR2 LQKENI. The CDR3 is 15 amino acids. Here the CDR3 reads CASSLGTATNEKLFF. In nucleotides, the CDR3 is TGTGCCAGCTCACTCGGGACAGCAACTAATGAAAAACTGTTTTTT.

Notes on this clone: This sample also contains other DNA sequences that code for the same CDR3. The genes are TRBV11-3 and TRBJ2-3; tentatively, D is TRBD1 (5 bases). Germline V lookup: CDR1 SGHNT, CDR2 YENEEA. V was shortened by 1 base and J by 0 bases, with 5 bases between the two germline ends. This CDR3 spans 14 amino acids. CDR3 nucleotide sequence: TGTGCCAGCAGCTTAGGACAGAGCACAGATACGCAGTATTTT. It yields the protein CASSLGQSTDTQYF.

V and J are TRBV5-1 and TRBJ2-1; 9 bases line up with TRBD1. The CDR3 runs to 14 residues. The V segment lost 4 bases and the J segment 5 bases; nucleotides outside the gene matches: 4. CDR1 SGHRS and CDR2 YFSETQ come from the germline V gene. The DNA of the CDR3 is TGCGCCAGCAGCCCCGGGACAGGGAACAATGAGCAGTTCTTC. Translation: CASSPGTGNNEQFF.

This clone appeared a single time. The chain links TRBV28 to TRBJ1-5, with D tentatively TRBD1 (6 bases). V was shortened by 4 bases and J by 2 bases, with 15 bases between the two germline ends. The germline V gene encodes CDR1 MDHEN and CDR2 SYDVKM. This CDR3 comprises 16 residues. The CDR3 DNA follows: TGTGCCAGCAGTTCCCCCGCGGGGGGCGGCAATCAGCCCCAGCATTTT. Translation: CASSSPAGGGNQPQHF.

The chain recombines TRBV5-1 with TRBJ1-3; 8 bases are shared with TRBD1. Losses at the gene ends were 0 bases for V and 9 bases for J; bases not matched to a gene: 8. This CDR3 has 15 residues. CDR1 SGHRS and CDR2 YFSETQ come from the germline V gene. The CDR3 protein is CASSLDNPDRGTIYF. CDR3 nucleotides: TGCGCCAGCAGCTTGGACAACCCCGACAGGGGCACCATATATTTT.

This sequence joins TRBV12-3 or TRBV12-4 and TRBJ2-2; D is unclear. This CDR3 is 13 amino acids long. V was trimmed by 4 bases and J by 8 bases, leaving 11 bases between them. The DNA of the CDR3 is TGTGCCAGCAGTTCGCCCCCCGGTGGGGAGCTGTTTTTT. Its protein product is CASSSPPGGELFF.

The chain couples TRBV6-5 to TRBJ2-5, with 7 nucleotides matching TRBD1. The junction had 0 bases not matched to a gene; V was cut back by 0 bases and J by 2 bases. Germline assignment: CDR1 MNHEY and CDR2 SVGAGI. There are 14 residues in the CDR3. The CDR3 region is CASSYSQGQETQYF. CDR3 nucleotide sequence: TGTGCCAGCAGTTACTCACAGGGGCAAGAGACCCAGTACTTC.

The rearrangement links TRBV29-1 to TRBJ2-5; 8 bases are a match to TRBD2. CDR1 and CDR2 from the germline V gene are SQVTM and ANQGSEA. The CDR3 runs 13 residues. V gave up 7 bases and J gave up 5 bases; unmatched junction bases: 9. CDR3 region: CSAPGLGAETQYF. The CDR3 DNA sequence: TGCAGCGCCCCGGGACTAGGGGCGGAGACCCAGTACTTC. The full variable domain, with the rest looked up from reference TRBV29-1 and TRBJ2-5, is SAVISQKPSRDICQRGTSLTIQCQVDSQVTMMFWYRQQPGQSLTLIATANQGSEATYESGFVIDKFPISRPNLTFSTLTVSNMSPEDSSIYLCSAPGLGAETQYFGPGTRLLVL.

The rearrangement links TRBV19 to TRBJ2-3, with 12 bases aligning to TRBD2. Germline V gives CDR1 LNHDA, CDR2 SQIVND (reference sequence). The CDR3 is 16 amino acids. V shed 5 bases, J shed 5 bases, and the junction held 8 bases outside the gene matches. CDR3 DNA: TGTGCCAGTAGTGTCAGATCTAGCGGGAGGGAAGATACGCAGTATTTT. Residues: CASSVRSSGREDTQYF.

J is TRBJ2-7 and V is TRBV18; the D is unclear. Trimming pared 2 bases from V and 3 bases from J, leaving 8 bases between. This CDR3 comprises 13 residues. Germline CDR1 KGHSH, CDR2 LQKENI. The CDR3 loop reads CASSPSPFYEQYF. DNA for the CDR3: TGTGCCAGCTCACCATCTCCCTTCTACGAGCAGTACTTC.

The count of this clone is one. The chain links TRBV3-1 (or the pseudogene TRBV3-2) to TRBJ2-1; D ambiguous. This CDR3 has 15 amino acids. Trimming cost V 1 base and J 2 bases, with 9 bases left between them. Germline values: CDR1 LGHDT, CDR2 YNNKEL (reference sequence). CDR3 nucleotides: TGTGCCAGCAGCCAAGCAACTACGCCCTACAATGAGCAGTTCTTC. Its translation is CASSQATTPYNEQFF.

The genes are TRBV11-2 and TRBJ1-2, with a possible D match to TRBD1 (5 bases). The CDR3 sequence is 12 residues long. Trimming stripped 3 bases from V and 8 bases from J, with 10 bases between. Germline V CDR1 and CDR2: SGHAT, FQNNGV. CDR3 nucleotides: TGTGCCAGCAGCTTTCAGGGTGGAGGCTACACCTTC. Its translation is CASSFQGGGYTF.

The V and J genes are TRBV19 and TRBJ2-1, with D possibly TRBD1 on 6 matching bases. The germline V gene has CDR1 LNHDA and CDR2 SQIVND (reference sequence). V shed 3 bases and J shed 9 bases, with 12 bases lying between them. CDR3 length equals 13 residues. In nucleotides, the CDR3 is TGTGCCAGTAGTATCCTACAGGGTATTGAGCAGTTCTTC. Encoded protein: CASSILQGIEQFF.

V usage is TRBV4-3 and J usage is TRBJ2-7, with 8 bases aligning to TRBD1. This CDR3 is 15 amino acids long. Germline CDR1 reads LGHNA; CDR2 reads YSLEER. The V gene end was trimmed by 2 bases and the J gene end by 0 bases; junction bases not matched to a gene: 3. The CDR3 loop is CASSQRTGSSYEQYF. The CDR3 DNA reads TGCGCCAGCAGCCAAAGGACAGGGTCCTCCTACGAGCAGTACTTC.

This clone is a singleton in its sample. The V call is TRBV28, the J call TRBJ1-5; no reliable D call. The CDR3 extends over 16 amino acids. Germline V gene lookup returns CDR1 MDHEN and CDR2 SYDVKM. With 2 bases removed from V and 3 bases from J, the gap between germline ends came to 14 bases. CDR3 residues: CASSLVQLITNQPQHF. DNA of the CDR3: TGTGCCAGCAGTTTAGTACAGCTAATTACCAATCAGCCCCAGCATTTT. The whole variable domain, remainder taken from reference TRBV28 and TRBJ1-5, is DVKVTQSSRYLVKRTGEKVFLECVQDMDHENMFWYRQDPGLGLRLIYFSYDVKMKEKGDIPEGYSVSREKKERFSLILESASTNQTSMYLCASSLVQLITNQPQHFGDGTRLSIL.

This sequence joins TRBV5-4 and TRBJ2-1; 7 bases line up with TRBD2. This CDR3 has 16 residues. The germline V gene has CDR1 SGHNT and CDR2 YYREEE (reference sequence). The V gene end was trimmed by 4 bases and the J gene end by 7 bases; junction bases not matched to a gene: 14. In DNA form, the CDR3 reads TGTGCCAGCAGCGGTGCGGGAGCCCTCCGGATGAATGAGCAGTTCTTC. Its translation is CASSGAGALRMNEQFF.

This chain joins TRBV4-2 and TRBJ1-6; no clear D gene. V was clipped by 1 base and J by 6 bases, with 7 bases between them. The CDR3 extends over 14 amino acids. CDR1 and CDR2 from the germline V gene are LGHNA and YNFKEQ. In DNA form, the CDR3 reads TGTGCCAGCAGCCAAGTAGATGTTAATTCACCCCTCCACTTT. Translation gives CASSQVDVNSPLHF.

The chain couples TRBV2 to TRBJ2-5, with D tentatively TRBD2 (6 bases). The CDR3 covers 14 residues. Trimming cost V 5 bases and J 2 bases, with 12 bases left between them. The germline CDR1 and CDR2 sequences are SNHLY and FYNNEI. The CDR3 spells CASSPGTSQETQYF. For the CDR3, the DNA is TGTGCCAGCAGTCCCGGGACTTCACAAGAGACCCAGTACTTC.

In the case of this clone: The junction departs from the called germline gene at one end, perhaps through a read error. J is TRBJ2-7 and V is TRBV6-5, with D perhaps TRBD1 (6 bases). The CDR3 runs 15 residues. Looked up from germline, CDR1 is MNHEY and CDR2 is SVGAGI. The CDR3 nucleotides are TGTACCAGCAGTTACTCGCAGGGGCCATCCTACGAGCAGTACTTC. This codes for CTSSYSQGPSYEQYF.

The chain uses TRBV29-1 and TRBJ2-7; 9 bases are a match to TRBD1. This CDR3 comprises 15 residues. The germline V gene has CDR1 SQVTM and CDR2 ANQGSEA. Trimming removed 4 bases from V and 0 bases from J; junction bases left unmatched: 7. The CDR3 is CSVAPGQGDSYEQYF. CDR3 nucleotides: TGCAGCGTTGCCCCGGGACAGGGAGACTCCTACGAGCAGTACTTC.

The chain recombines TRBV6-2 or TRBV6-3 with TRBJ2-7, with D tentatively TRBD1 (6 bases). V was pared by 4 bases and J by 4 bases, with 11 bases between. This CDR3 contains 13 residues. The germline gives CDR1 MNHEY, CDR2 SVGEGT. As DNA, the CDR3 is TGTGCCAGCAGTTTTGGCAGGGGTTACGAGCAGTACTTC. It specifies CASSFGRGYEQYF.